The 29 T cell receptor beta chains reported below all come from one sample, sequenced in a study of blood T cell repertoires in COVID-19 (dated by TCRdb to 2019 to 2021). The library was built by means of the immunoSEQ multiplex PCR assay. In TCRdb, the immuneACCESS table is reduced to in-frame sequences with V and J assigned. These tables do not hold every clone; where another copy was compared, an unresolved V gene accounts for under half, and the others remain unexplained. The sample table lists around 620,000 clones, more than 80% of them with a count of one. 0.2% to 0.3% of the sample belongs to the ten largest clones. Sample: peripheral blood. Receptors were obtained from a woman younger than 35 with acute or convalescent COVID-19.

CDR3 sequence: CASSLRGTGPSNEQFF. As DNA, the CDR3 is TGTGCCAGCAGCCTCCGAGGGACAGGGCCGTCAAATGAGCAGTTCTTC. V gene TRBV7-9 combines with J gene TRBJ2-1, with TRBD1 matching 9 bases. V trimming: 5 bases; J trimming: 7 bases; junction bases outside the gene matches: 12. The germline V gene encodes CDR1 SEHNR and CDR2 FQNEAQ (reference sequence). The CDR3 has 16 amino acids.

The chain couples TRBV5-1 to TRBJ2-7; D is unresolved. This CDR3 spans 13 amino acids. V dropped 7 bases and J dropped 1 base, with 12 bases sitting between them. Looked up from germline, CDR1 is SGHRS and CDR2 is YFSETQ. The CDR3 bases are TGCGCCAGCTACAGAAGTGGGTCCTACGAGCAGTACTTC. Protein product: CASYRSGSYEQYF.

The CDR3 loop is CASMGGLNTEAFF. The CDR3 DNA reads TGTGCCAGCATGGGGGGTCTGAACACTGAAGCTTTCTTT. The J gene is TRBJ1-1, the V gene TRBV9; D might be TRBD1 (5 bases). The CDR3 extends over 13 amino acids. Germline assignment: CDR1 SGDLS and CDR2 YYNGEE. Deletions cut 6 bases from V and 0 bases from J, with 9 bases between.

V is TRBV29-1 and J is TRBJ2-7, with 7 bases aligning to TRBD2. This CDR3 has 14 residues. After removal of 7 bases from V and 0 bases from J, the junction contained 9 bases not matched to a gene. Germline-derived CDR1 and CDR2 are SQVTM and ANQGSEA. The chain's CDR3 is CSAGEGAGSYEQYF. For the CDR3, the DNA is TGCAGCGCCGGGGAGGGTGCGGGCTCCTACGAGCAGTACTTC.

The chain links TRBV7-3 to TRBJ2-3; tentatively, D is TRBD1 (6 bases). The CDR3 loop spans 14 amino acids. CDR1 is SGHTA, CDR2 FQGTGA, per germline. Trimming shortened V by 4 bases and J by 2 bases, and 10 bases separated the two germline ends. The CDR3 spells CASSYGQFTDTQYF. CDR3 coding DNA: TGTGCCAGCAGCTACGGACAGTTCACAGATACGCAGTATTTT.

The chain has TRBV9 and TRBJ1-2; 7 bases agree with TRBD1. The germline gives CDR1 SGDLS, CDR2 YYNGEE. After removal of 3 bases from V and 2 bases from J, the junction contained 4 bases not matched to a gene. The CDR3 spans 14 residues. This CDR3 is CASSGQGKNYGYTF. DNA of the CDR3: TGTGCCAGCAGCGGACAGGGCAAGAACTATGGCTACACCTTC.

The rearrangement uses TRBV10-3 and TRBJ2-1; the match to TRBD1 covers 7 bases. The CDR3 spans 13 residues. Germline CDR1 and CDR2: ENHRY and SYGVKD. Trimming removed 0 bases from V and 15 bases from J; junction bases left unmatched: 8. The CDR3 bases are TGTGCCATCAGTGAGTCGAGGGGGCAGGGGATGTTCTTC. Amino acids: CAISESRGQGMFF.

The V call is TRBV7-2, the J call TRBJ2-7; TRBD1 aligns across 7 bases. The CDR3 is 16 residues long. Germline V gene sequence: CDR1 SGHTA, CDR2 FQGNSA. Trimming took 1 base from V and 2 from J; bases not matched to a gene: 8. This CDR3 reads CASSLVKGASPYEQYF. The CDR3 DNA reads as TGTGCCAGCAGCTTAGTAAAGGGGGCCTCCCCCTACGAGCAGTACTTC.

J is TRBJ1-6 and V is TRBV7-9; D is uncertain. Trimming shortened V by 1 base and J by 9 bases, and 10 bases separated the two germline ends. Per the germline V gene, CDR1 is SEHNR and CDR2 is FQNEAQ (reference sequence). The CDR3 spans 14 residues. CDR3 DNA sequence: TGTGCCAGCAGCTTAGTAGGACTACGTTCACCCCTCCACTTT. It codes for CASSLVGLRSPLHF.

The rearrangement joins TRBV19 to TRBJ2-1, with unresolved D. The CDR3 totals 14 residues. Per germline, CDR1 LNHDA and CDR2 SQIVND (reference sequence). The V and J ends lost 7 bases and 7 bases respectively, with 17 bases between them. The CDR3 is CASTAPGVTNEQFF. CDR3 nucleotide sequence: TGTGCCAGTACGGCTCCGGGTGTAACGAATGAGCAGTTCTTC.

The chain employs TRBV29-1 and TRBJ1-5; D is ambiguous. This CDR3 region has 12 residues. Germline V gene sequence: CDR1 SQVTM, CDR2 ANQGSEA. Between the trimmed V and J ends, which lost 0 bases and 12 bases, there was a span of 12 bases. The CDR3 sequence: CSVEDPEEGQHF. The CDR3 DNA is TGCAGCGTTGAAGATCCAGAGGAGGGCCAGCATTTT. Based on the CDR3 plus reference TRBV29-1 and TRBJ1-5, the full variable domain is SAVISQKPSRDICQRGTSLTIQCQVDSQVTMMFWYRQQPGQSLTLIATANQGSEATYESGFVIDKFPISRPNLTFSTLTVSNMSPEDSSIYLCSVEDPEEGQHFGDGTRLSIL.

The gene calls are TRBV9 and TRBJ2-2; possible D gene TRBD1, 6 bases. With 0 bases removed from V and 6 bases from J, the gap between germline ends came to 12 bases. The CDR3 runs 15 residues. Germline V gene lookup returns CDR1 SGDLS and CDR2 YYNGEE. This CDR3 reads CASSVGSGASGELFF. In DNA, the CDR3 is TGTGCCAGCAGCGTAGGCTCAGGGGCGTCCGGGGAGCTGTTTTTT. The entire variable domain, with the rest obtained from reference TRBV9 and TRBJ2-2, is as follows: DSGVTQTPKHLITATGQRVTLRCSPRSGDLSVYWYQQSLDQGLQFLIQYYNGEERAKGNILERFSAQQFPDLHSELNLSSLELGDSALYFCASSVGSGASGELFFGEGSRLTVL.

This clone has a single count. V gene TRBV6-4 combines with J gene TRBJ2-2; possible D gene TRBD2, 6 bases. The CDR3 is 15 amino acids. From germline, CDR1 is MRHNA and CDR2 SNTAGT. The V and J ends lost 5 bases and 0 bases respectively, with 10 bases between them. DNA for the CDR3: TGTGCCAGCAGTTCGGGGGACCCGAACACCGGGGAGCTGTTTTTT. It codes for CASSSGDPNTGELFF.

This rearrangement joins TRBV14 to TRBJ1-2; TRBD1 agrees at 9 bases. CDR1 SGHDN and CDR2 FVKESK come from the germline V gene. Losses at the gene ends were 5 bases for V and 7 bases for J; bases not matched to a gene: 11. This CDR3 spans 15 amino acids. The CDR3 DNA follows: TGTGCCAGCAGCTTACAAACAGGGGGCGCGGGTGGCTACACCTTC. This sequence encodes CASSLQTGGAGGYTF.

This clone is a singleton in its sample. The chain carries TRBV7-9 and TRBJ2-2, with D possibly being TRBD2 (6 bases). The V and J ends lost 3 bases and 6 bases respectively, with 17 bases between them. The germline V gene encodes CDR1 SEHNR and CDR2 FQNEAQ (reference sequence). CDR3 length equals 16 residues. CDR3 coding DNA: TGTGCCAGCAGCTTCCTCGACGGGGGTCGTGCCGGGGAGCTGTTTTTT. Translating it yields CASSFLDGGRAGELFF.

V is TRBV5-1 and J is TRBJ1-1; 7 bases fit TRBD1. This CDR3 has 17 amino acids. After removal of 5 bases from V and 1 base from J, the junction contained 14 bases not matched to a gene. Germline V gene data show CDR1 as SGHRS and CDR2 as YFSETQ. In DNA form, the CDR3 reads TGCGCCAGCAGATACCGGACAGGCTGGTTTAAGAACACTGAAGCTTTCTTT. Its protein is CASRYRTGWFKNTEAFF.

The chain has TRBV28 and TRBJ1-2, with 8 bases aligning to TRBD1. Germline-derived CDR1 and CDR2 are MDHEN and SYDVKM. Germline trimming cut 3 bases from V and 4 bases from J; bases unmatched to any gene: 7. This CDR3 spans 15 amino acids. CDR3 sequence (DNA): TGTGCCAGCAGTTTTCCGAAAACAGGGGGCTATGGCTACACCTTC. Translation: CASSFPKTGGYGYTF.

The chain is built from TRBV13 and TRBJ1-1; TRBD1 aligns across 8 bases. This CDR3 contains 15 residues. Germline values: CDR1 PRHDT, CDR2 FYEKMQ (reference sequence). Unmatched junction bases numbered 7, after V lost 4 bases and J lost 3 bases. The chain's CDR3 is CASSSGQGADTEAFF. The CDR3 coding sequence is TGTGCCAGCAGCTCCGGACAGGGAGCGGACACTGAAGCTTTCTTT.

The CDR3 region has the DNA TGTGCCAGCAGTTTCGGGTTTGGCAATGAGCAGTTCTTC. Its translation is CASSFGFGNEQFF. The chain combines TRBV12-3 or TRBV12-4 with TRBJ2-1; D is unclear. The CDR3 contains 13 residues. Trimming shortened V by 3 bases and J by 6 bases, and 9 bases separated the two germline ends.

The rearrangement joins TRBV2 to TRBJ2-4; TRBD1 matches at 7 bases. With 4 bases clipped from V and 2 bases from J, the junction kept 5 bases outside the gene matches. Per germline, CDR1 SNHLY and CDR2 FYNNEI. The CDR3 runs to 15 residues. CDR3 in amino acids: CASSGRQGTKNIQYF. The CDR3 DNA is TGTGCCAGCAGTGGCCGACAGGGTACCAAAAACATTCAGTACTTC.

The chain recombines TRBV3-1 (or the pseudogene TRBV3-2) with TRBJ1-1, with 7 bases fitting TRBD1. This CDR3 comprises 14 residues. With 4 bases clipped from V and 4 bases from J, the junction kept 6 bases outside the gene matches. The germline CDR1 and CDR2 sequences are LGHDT and YNNKEL (reference sequence). This CDR3 is CASSPHRDSTEAFF. For the CDR3, the DNA is TGTGCCAGCAGCCCACACCGGGACAGCACTGAAGCTTTCTTT.

This clone was found once. The chain carries TRBV11-2 and TRBJ2-7; tentatively, D is TRBD2 (6 bases). The V end lost 1 base, the J end lost 2 bases, and 15 bases lay between the germline ends. The length of the CDR3 is 16 residues. Germline loops: CDR1 SGHAT, CDR2 FQNNGV. CDR3 loop: CASSLGPGVGTYEQYF. CDR3 nucleotide sequence: TGTGCCAGCAGCTTAGGTCCGGGGGTAGGGACCTACGAGCAGTACTTC.

J is TRBJ1-1 and V is TRBV7-8, with D perhaps TRBD1 (5 bases). This CDR3 is 17 amino acids long. Trimming removed 1 base from V and 1 base from J, with 16 bases in between. Germline assignment: CDR1 SGHVS and CDR2 FQNEAQ. The CDR3 DNA follows: TGTGCCAGCAGCTTAGGCGGGGGGAAGGTATGGAACACTGAAGCTTTCTTT. Translated: CASSLGGGKVWNTEAFF.

The chain recombines TRBV7-2 with TRBJ2-7; 9 bases are shared with TRBD2. The CDR3 consists of 15 residues. V lost 6 bases and J lost 2; bases outside the gene matches: 8. Germline V gives CDR1 SGHTA, CDR2 FQGNSA. The CDR3 DNA follows: TGTGCCAGCAGGTGGAGCGGGGGGTTGACCTACGAGCAGTACTTC. It encodes CASRWSGGLTYEQYF.

The CDR3 sequence: CASSFVPGQGPSYEQYF. The CDR3 DNA follows: TGTGCCAGCAGCTTCGTTCCGGGACAGGGGCCTTCCTACGAGCAGTACTTC. The chain has TRBV7-9 and TRBJ2-7; 10 bases map to TRBD1. With 3 bases clipped from V and 1 base from J, the junction kept 9 bases outside the gene matches. CDR3 length: 17 residues. Germline CDR1 and CDR2: SEHNR and FQNEAQ (reference sequence).

This sequence joins TRBV7-8 and TRBJ1-1; TRBD1 is a possible D gene (6 bases). Trimming shortened V by 2 bases and J by 3 bases, and 13 bases separated the two germline ends. Germline values: CDR1 SGHVS, CDR2 FQNEAQ. The CDR3 runs 15 residues. The DNA for the CDR3 is TGTGCCAGCAGCTTAAAGGACAGTCTGTACACTGAAGCTTTCTTT. Its protein is CASSLKDSLYTEAFF.

This rearrangement joins TRBV13 to TRBJ1-2, with a weak D call TRBD1 (6 bases). CDR3 length: 15 residues. V was clipped by 5 bases and J by 2 bases, with 15 bases between them. Germline V gives CDR1 PRHDT, CDR2 FYEKMQ (reference sequence). DNA of the CDR3: TGTGCCAGCAGCCCCCAACCCGGACAGAACTATGGCTACACCTTC. Amino acids: CASSPQPGQNYGYTF.

The V gene is TRBV18, the J gene TRBJ1-1, with 8 bases lining up with TRBD1. The CDR3 is made up of 16 amino acids. From germline, CDR1 is KGHSH and CDR2 LQKENI. The junction had 8 bases not matched to a gene; V was cut back by 2 bases and J by 3 bases. CDR3 region: CASSPLGQGIHTEAFF. The CDR3, as DNA: TGTGCCAGCTCACCATTAGGACAGGGTATTCACACTGAAGCTTTCTTT.

This clone was recorded once. The V gene is TRBV4-3, the J gene TRBJ2-2, with TRBD2 identical over 15 bases. CDR1 and CDR2 from the germline V gene are LGHNA and YSLEER. Trimming at V came to 4 bases and at J to 7 bases, leaving 4 bases not matched to a gene. The CDR3 is 16 residues long. CDR3 in amino acids: CASSPGLAGGVGELFF. In DNA, the CDR3 is TGCGCCAGCAGCCCGGGACTAGCGGGGGGAGTCGGGGAGCTGTTTTTT.